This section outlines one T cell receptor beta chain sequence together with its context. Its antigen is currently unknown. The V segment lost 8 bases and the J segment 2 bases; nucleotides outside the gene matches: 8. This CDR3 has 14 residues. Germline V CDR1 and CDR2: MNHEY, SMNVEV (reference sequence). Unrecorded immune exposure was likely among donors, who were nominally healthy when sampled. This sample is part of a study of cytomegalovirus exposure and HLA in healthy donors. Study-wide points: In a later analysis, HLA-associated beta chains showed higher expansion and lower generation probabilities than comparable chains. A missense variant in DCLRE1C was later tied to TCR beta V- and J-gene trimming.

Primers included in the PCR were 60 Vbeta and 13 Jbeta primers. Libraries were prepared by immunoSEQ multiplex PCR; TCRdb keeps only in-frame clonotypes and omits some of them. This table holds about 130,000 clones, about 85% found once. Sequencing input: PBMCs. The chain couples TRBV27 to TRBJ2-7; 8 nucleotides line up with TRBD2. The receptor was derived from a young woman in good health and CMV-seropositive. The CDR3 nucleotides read TGTGCCAGCCAACGAACTAGCGGAGCCTACGAGCAGTACTTC. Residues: CASQRTSGAYEQYF.